This T cell receptor beta chain was retrieved from a study of regulatory T cells in long-lasting Graves disease. Notes on the study in general: Accuracy may have suffered from the small sample size.

The sample's time point: newly diagnosed GD, antithyroid drugs for less than 3 months. From RNA extracted from PBMCs, the TCR library was made. This clonotype was recorded at least ten times. Antigen unknown. iRepertoire HTBI primers and Arm-PCR of CDR3 regions built TCR beta libraries. TCRdb called the multiplex PCR reads again in MiXCR, with one record for every CDR3 protein. The data show hundreds of thousands of distinct CDR3 sequences, 15% to 18% seen once. The specimen comprised peripheral blood mononuclear cells (PBMCs), sampled at new diagnosis, from a patient treated with antithyroid drugs. This TCR was recovered from a female donor with Graves disease.

This chain's CDR3 is CAWNSAAVASPLHF. The CDR3 coding sequence is TGTGCCTGGAATTCCGCGGCGGTAGCTTCACCCCTCCACTTT. This chain links TRBV30 with TRBJ1-6, with D hard to call. V was shortened by 4 bases and J by 9 bases, with 16 bases between the two germline ends. The germline V gene encodes CDR1 GTSNPN and CDR2 SVGIG (reference sequence). This CDR3 contains 14 residues.